The rows below give T cell receptor beta chains drawn from one sample of a study of shared clonotypes between healthy human individuals. Some clones are missing from TCRdb's copy, which holds only in-frame ones; the method was immunoSEQ multiplex PCR. The sample holds some 450,000 clones, 75% to 80% seen once. The sequencing input was PBMCs. The receptors shown here come from a woman aged 40 to 50 in good health. Some clones in this sample may be carry-over from other donors' samples. Each CDR3 is given with its conserved first and last residue. The D gene is left open where the match is weak. Where a row states a size, it is once, few, many or the class of an expanded clone; other rows omit it.

cdr3_length	clone_size	v_call	j_call	d_call	cdr3_nt	cdr3_aa
15	NA	TRBV7-2	TRBJ2-7	TRBD2	TGTGCCAGCAGCCCATTAGCGGGGCGCCTGGGAGAGCAGTACTTC	CASSPLAGRLGEQYF
18	NA	TRBV21-1	TRBJ2-1	NA	TGTGCCAGCCGGGTTCCTACGCAGCGACTAGCGGTCTACAATGAGCAGTTCTTC	CASRVPTQRLAVYNEQFF
15	NA	TRBV6-5	TRBJ1-2	NA	TGTGCCAGCAGTTACGGCTTTGGGGGAGGCTATGGCTACACCTTC	CASSYGFGGGYGYTF
16	NA	TRBV14	TRBJ2-1	TRBD2	TGTGCCAGCAGCCTTTCGACTAGCGGGGGCCTTTATGAGCAGTTCTTC	CASSLSTSGGLYEQFF
15	many	TRBV11-3	TRBJ2-1	NA	TGTGCCAGCAGCCCCCCCGTTGGAGCCTACAATGAGCAGTTCTTC	CASSPPVGAYNEQFF
17	NA	TRBV9	TRBJ2-2	NA	TGTGCCAGCAGCGTAGTAATTAGCGGCGCGAACACCGGGGAGCTGTTTTTT	CASSVVISGANTGELFF
14	NA	TRBV6-1	TRBJ2-7	NA	TGTGCCAGCAGTGAAGCAACCTTAGGGGTCGAGCAGTACTTC	CASSEATLGVEQYF
13	many	TRBV18	TRBJ2-7	NA	TGTGCCAGCTCACCATTGGGGCCTTACGAGCAGTACTTC	CASSPLGPYEQYF
12	NA	TRBV28	TRBJ1-4	NA	TGTGCCAGCACCACCCCTAATGAAAAACTGTTTTTT	CASTTPNEKLFF
16	NA	TRBV6-1	TRBJ1-2	NA	TGTGCCAGCAGTGAAGCGATGGGGTCAGTCGGCTATGGCTACACCTTC	CASSEAMGSVGYGYTF
17	once	TRBV9	TRBJ2-2	TRBD1	TGTGCCAGCAGCGCCAGACGGGACAGCTTGTCTACCGGGGAGCTGTTTTTT	CASSARRDSLSTGELFF
15	NA	TRBV9	TRBJ1-2	NA	TGTGCCAGCAGCCCCGGGGGGGCAGCCTCCTATGGCTACACCTTC	CASSPGGAASYGYTF
12	NA	TRBV30	TRBJ1-1	NA	TGTGCCTGGAGTGTAAGAGGACCTGAAGCTTTCTTT	CAWSVRGPEAFF
13	NA	TRBV27	TRBJ2-5	TRBD2	TGTGCCAGCAGGCCTAGCGGGATGGAGACCCAGTACTTC	CASRPSGMETQYF
15	NA	TRBV6-1	TRBJ1-5	TRBD1	TGTGCCAGCGACGTGAGCACAGGGGGCGGACAGCCCCAGCATTTT	CASDVSTGGGQPQHF
15	NA	TRBV27	TRBJ1-1	NA	TGTGCCAGCAGTTTATTGGGGGGGGTGAACACTGAAGCTTTCTTT	CASSLLGGVNTEAFF
16	NA	TRBV4-3	TRBJ2-3	TRBD1	TGCGCCAGCAGCCAAGAATGGACAGGAGTCACAGATACGCAGTATTTT	CASSQEWTGVTDTQYF
16	NA	TRBV5-1	TRBJ2-2	TRBD2	TGCGCCAGCAGCTCCAGACTAGCGGGAGGTCCCGGGGAGCTGTTTTTT	CASSSRLAGGPGELFF
14	few	TRBV27	TRBJ2-5	NA	TGTGCCAGCAGTGCCAAATCTACACAAGAGACCCAGTACTTC	CASSAKSTQETQYF
13	NA	TRBV6-1	TRBJ2-7	NA	TGTGCCAGCAAAAGGACAGACTCCTACGAGCAGTACTTC	CASKRTDSYEQYF
17	NA	TRBV4-1	TRBJ1-1	TRBD1	TGCGCCAGCAGCCAAGATGCAGGGGGATGGGGGCGGACTGAAGCTTTCTTT	CASSQDAGGWGRTEAFF
12	NA	TRBV6-4	TRBJ2-1	NA	TGTGCCAGCTCGGAGGGGCCTGGCGAGCAGTTCTTC	CASSEGPGEQFF
13	many	TRBV27	TRBJ2-3	NA	TGTGCCAGCAGTTTTTTCCTCGGGAATACGCAGTATTTT	CASSFFLGNTQYF
16	once	TRBV28	TRBJ2-2	TRBD2	TGTGCCAGCAGTTTGGAAACTAGCGGGAGCACCGGGGAGCTGTTTTTT	CASSLETSGSTGELFF
18	many	TRBV10-1	TRBJ2-2	TRBD2	TGCGCCCGCCCGCCGGCGGCTAGCGGGAGGCGGTACACCGGGGAGCTGTTTTTT	CARPPAASGRRYTGELFF
14	NA	TRBV19	TRBJ1-5	NA	TGTGCCAGTAGTGATCAGGGTAGCAATCAGCCCCAGCATTTT	CASSDQGSNQPQHF
15	NA	TRBV30	TRBJ2-5	NA	TGTGCCTGGAGTGTTAGGGGGGGCTGGGGAGAGACCCAGTACTTC	CAWSVRGGWGETQYF
13	NA	TRBV11-2	TRBJ1-4	NA	TGTGCCAGCAGCTTAGAGCTGCCTGAAAAACTGTTTTTT	CASSLELPEKLFF
13	few	TRBV2	TRBJ1-5	NA	TGTGCCAGCGGCGAGGCAGTTAATCAGCCCCAGCATTTT	CASGEAVNQPQHF